Following are 2 T cell receptor beta chains from one sample sequenced in a study of blood T cell repertoires in COVID-19. Here immunoSEQ multiplex PCR was the method, and the copy in TCRdb shows in-frame clones only, minus some. The sample has around 250,000 clones, more than 75% seen once. The specimen was PBMCs or T cells enriched from blood (not recorded which). The receptor set was obtained from a woman in her forties or fifties who had been exposed to COVID-19.

The V call is TRBV5-6, the J call TRBJ1-1; no clear D gene. The CDR3 has 12 amino acids. The V gene lost 3 bases and the J gene lost 6 bases, with 9 bases spanning the gap. Germline CDR1 SGHDT, CDR2 YYEEEE. The CDR3 nucleotides are TGTGCCAGCAGCTGGGGAGAGGCTGAAGCTTTCTTT. It encodes CASSWGEAEAFF.

The rearrangement links TRBV7-2 to TRBJ1-1; maybe TRBD1 (5 bases). Germline values: CDR1 SGHTA, CDR2 FQGNSA. The CDR3 covers 13 residues. Trimming removed 6 bases at V and 5 bases at J, with 13 bases between. The CDR3 reads CASRARQLTEAFF. CDR3 sequence (DNA): TGTGCCAGCAGGGCGAGACAGCTAACTGAAGCTTTCTTT.